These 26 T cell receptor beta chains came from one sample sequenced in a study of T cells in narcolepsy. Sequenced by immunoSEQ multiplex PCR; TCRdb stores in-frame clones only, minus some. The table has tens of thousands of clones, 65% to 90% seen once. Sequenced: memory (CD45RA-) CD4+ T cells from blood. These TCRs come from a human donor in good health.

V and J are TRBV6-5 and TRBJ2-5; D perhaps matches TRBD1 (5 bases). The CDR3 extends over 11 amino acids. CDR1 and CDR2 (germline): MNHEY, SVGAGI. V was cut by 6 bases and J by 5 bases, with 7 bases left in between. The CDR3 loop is CASSQGETQYF. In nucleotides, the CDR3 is TGTGCCAGCAGCCAGGGTGAGACCCAGTACTTC.

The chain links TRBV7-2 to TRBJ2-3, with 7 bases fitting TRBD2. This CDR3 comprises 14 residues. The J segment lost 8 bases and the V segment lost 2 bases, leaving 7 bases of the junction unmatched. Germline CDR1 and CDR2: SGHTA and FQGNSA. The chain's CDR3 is CASSLRRGEGTQYF. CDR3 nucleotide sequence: TGTGCCAGCAGCTTAAGACGGGGGGAGGGTACGCAGTATTTT.

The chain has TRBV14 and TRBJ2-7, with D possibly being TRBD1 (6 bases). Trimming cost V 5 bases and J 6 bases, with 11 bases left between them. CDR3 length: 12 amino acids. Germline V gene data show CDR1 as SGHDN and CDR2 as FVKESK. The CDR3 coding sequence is TGTGCCAGCAGCGACTACAGGGCCGAGCAGTACTTC. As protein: CASSDYRAEQYF.

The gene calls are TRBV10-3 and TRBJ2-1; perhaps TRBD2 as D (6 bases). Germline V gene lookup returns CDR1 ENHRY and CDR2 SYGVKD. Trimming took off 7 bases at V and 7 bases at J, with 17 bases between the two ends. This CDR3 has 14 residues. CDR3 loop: CAIMATSSINEQFF. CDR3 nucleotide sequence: TGTGCCATCATGGCTACTAGCTCCATAAATGAGCAGTTCTTC.

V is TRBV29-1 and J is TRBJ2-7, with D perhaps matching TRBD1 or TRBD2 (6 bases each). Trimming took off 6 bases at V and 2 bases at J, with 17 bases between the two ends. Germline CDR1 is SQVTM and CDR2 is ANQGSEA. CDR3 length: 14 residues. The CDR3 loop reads CSVAGPGAPYEQYF. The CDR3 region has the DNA TGCAGCGTGGCGGGACCAGGGGCTCCCTACGAGCAGTACTTC.

Here the CDR3 reads CASSGGQGSGETQYF. CDR3 coding DNA: TGTGCCAGCAGTGGAGGACAGGGGTCGGGGGAGACCCAGTACTTC. The gene calls are TRBV6-1 and TRBJ2-5; 9 bases align to TRBD1. The CDR3 covers 15 residues. V was clipped by 4 bases and J by 5 bases; unmatched bases: 8. CDR1 and CDR2 from the germline V gene are MNHNS and SASEGT.

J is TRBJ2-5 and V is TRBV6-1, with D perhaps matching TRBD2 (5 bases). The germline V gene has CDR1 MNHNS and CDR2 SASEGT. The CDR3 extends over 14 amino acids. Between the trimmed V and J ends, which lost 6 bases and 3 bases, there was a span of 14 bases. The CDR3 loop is CASRSRTSKETQYF. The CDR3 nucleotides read TGTGCCAGCAGATCCCGAACTAGTAAAGAGACCCAGTACTTC.

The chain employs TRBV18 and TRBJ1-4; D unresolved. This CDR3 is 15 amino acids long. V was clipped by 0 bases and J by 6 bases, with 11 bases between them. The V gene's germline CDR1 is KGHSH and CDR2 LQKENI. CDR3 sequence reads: CASSPPGPPDEKLFF. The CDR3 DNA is TGTGCCAGCTCACCACCGGGTCCCCCGGATGAAAAACTGTTTTTT.

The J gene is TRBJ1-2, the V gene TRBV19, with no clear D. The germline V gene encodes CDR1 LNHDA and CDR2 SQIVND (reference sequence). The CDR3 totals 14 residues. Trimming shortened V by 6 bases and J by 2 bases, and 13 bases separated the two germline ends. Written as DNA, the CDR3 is TGTGCCAGTAGGTCCGGACGGACCAACTATGGCTACACCTTC. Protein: CASRSGRTNYGYTF.

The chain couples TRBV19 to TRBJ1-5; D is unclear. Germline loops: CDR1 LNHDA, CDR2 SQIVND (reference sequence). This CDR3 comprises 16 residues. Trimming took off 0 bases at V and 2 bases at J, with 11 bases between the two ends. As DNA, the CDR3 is TGTGCCAGTAGTATAGACGTTCGGAGTGGCAATCAGCCCCAGCATTTT. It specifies CASSIDVRSGNQPQHF.

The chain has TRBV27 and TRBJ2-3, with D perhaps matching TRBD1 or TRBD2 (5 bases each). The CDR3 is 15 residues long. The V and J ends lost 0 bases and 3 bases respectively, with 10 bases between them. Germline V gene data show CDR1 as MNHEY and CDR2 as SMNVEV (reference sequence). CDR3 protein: CASSLSGGLTDTQYF. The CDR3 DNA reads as TGTGCCAGCAGTTTATCTGGGGGTCTTACAGATACGCAGTATTTT.

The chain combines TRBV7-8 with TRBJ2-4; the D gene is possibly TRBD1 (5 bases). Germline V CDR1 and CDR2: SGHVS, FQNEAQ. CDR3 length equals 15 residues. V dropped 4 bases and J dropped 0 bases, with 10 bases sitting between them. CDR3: CASSSDSLAKNIQYF. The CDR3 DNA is TGTGCCAGCAGCTCCGACAGTCTAGCCAAAAACATTCAGTACTTC.

The CDR3 DNA follows: TGTGCCAGCACTCGCGGGGAGTTAGAGACCCAGTACTTC. It specifies CASTRGELETQYF. The V and J genes are TRBV6-6 and TRBJ2-5, with a possible D match to TRBD2 (6 bases). Looked up from germline, CDR1 is MNHNY and CDR2 is SVGAGI (reference sequence). The CDR3 is 13 amino acids. The V end was cut by 7 bases, the J end by 4 bases, with 13 bases between.

The CDR3 sequence: CASRTTGGAGYGYTF. CDR3 bases: TGTGCCAGCAGGACTACAGGGGGCGCAGGGTATGGCTACACCTTC. J is TRBJ1-2 and V is TRBV2; 9 bases agree with TRBD1. The CDR3 consists of 15 residues. Trimming at V came to 6 bases and at J to 5 bases, leaving 10 bases not matched to a gene. Germline CDR1 is SNHLY and CDR2 is FYNNEI.

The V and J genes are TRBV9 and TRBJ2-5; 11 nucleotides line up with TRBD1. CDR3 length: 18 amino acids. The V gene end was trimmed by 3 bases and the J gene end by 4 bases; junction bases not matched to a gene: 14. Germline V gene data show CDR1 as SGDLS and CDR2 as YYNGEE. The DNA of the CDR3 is TGTGCCAGCAGCGCCCGGGGGTTTGGACAGGGGGCGGGAGAGACCCAGTACTTC. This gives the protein CASSARGFGQGAGETQYF.

In nucleotides, the CDR3 is TGTGCCAGCAGTTTATTGTCGCCAAATCAGCCCCAGCATTTT. Residues: CASSLLSPNQPQHF. The chain carries TRBV28 and TRBJ1-5; D is ambiguous. This CDR3 region has 14 residues. The V gene lost 1 base and the J gene lost 4 bases, with 8 bases spanning the gap. Germline lookup yields CDR1 MDHEN and CDR2 SYDVKM.

The CDR3 sequence: CASIKGYEQYF. The CDR3 coding sequence is TGTGCCAGCATCAAAGGGTACGAGCAGTACTTC. The V and J genes are TRBV28 and TRBJ2-7; no firm D call. The CDR3 consists of 11 residues. V was cut by 7 bases and J by 4 bases, with 8 bases left in between. Germline values: CDR1 MDHEN, CDR2 SYDVKM.

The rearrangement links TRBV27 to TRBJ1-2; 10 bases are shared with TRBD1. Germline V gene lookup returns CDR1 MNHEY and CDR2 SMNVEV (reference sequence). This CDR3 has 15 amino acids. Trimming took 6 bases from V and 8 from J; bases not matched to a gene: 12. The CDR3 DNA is TGTGCCAGCAGACCCAATTTGGGACAGGGGAAAGGCTACACCTTC. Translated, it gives CASRPNLGQGKGYTF.

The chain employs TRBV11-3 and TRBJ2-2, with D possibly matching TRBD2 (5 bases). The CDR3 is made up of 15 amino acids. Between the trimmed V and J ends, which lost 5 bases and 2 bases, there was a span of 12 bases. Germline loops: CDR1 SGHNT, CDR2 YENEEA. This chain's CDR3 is CASSRRGPNTGELFF. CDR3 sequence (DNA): TGTGCCAGCAGCCGGCGAGGGCCCAACACCGGGGAGCTGTTTTTT.

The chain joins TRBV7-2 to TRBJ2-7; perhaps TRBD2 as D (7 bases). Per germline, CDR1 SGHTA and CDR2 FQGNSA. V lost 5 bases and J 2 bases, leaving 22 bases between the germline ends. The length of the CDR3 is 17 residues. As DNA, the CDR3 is TGTGCCAGCAGCACACAAGGGGGGGGCGGGGCCGCCTACGAGCAGTACTTC. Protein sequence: CASSTQGGGGAAYEQYF.

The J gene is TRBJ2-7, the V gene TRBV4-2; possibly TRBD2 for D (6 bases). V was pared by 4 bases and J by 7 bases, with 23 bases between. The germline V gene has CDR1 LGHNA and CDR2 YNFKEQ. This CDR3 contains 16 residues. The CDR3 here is CASSPQGVGGVREQYF. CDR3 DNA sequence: TGTGCCAGCAGCCCCCAGGGCGTCGGAGGGGTCCGTGAGCAGTACTTC.

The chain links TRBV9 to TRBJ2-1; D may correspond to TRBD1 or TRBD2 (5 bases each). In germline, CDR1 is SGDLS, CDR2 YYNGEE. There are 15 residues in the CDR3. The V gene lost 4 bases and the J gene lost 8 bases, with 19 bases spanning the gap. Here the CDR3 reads CASSLSEGRVDEQFF. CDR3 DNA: TGTGCCAGCAGCCTCTCCGAGGGCAGGGTTGATGAGCAGTTCTTC.

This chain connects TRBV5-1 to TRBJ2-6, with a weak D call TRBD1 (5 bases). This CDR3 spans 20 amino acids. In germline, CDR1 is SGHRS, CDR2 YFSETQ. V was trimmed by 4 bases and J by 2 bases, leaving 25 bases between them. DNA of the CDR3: TGCGCCAGCAGCCTCTCTGGGGTAACGCGACAGATCCCTGGGGCCAACGTCCTGACTTTC. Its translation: CASSLSGVTRQIPGANVLTF.

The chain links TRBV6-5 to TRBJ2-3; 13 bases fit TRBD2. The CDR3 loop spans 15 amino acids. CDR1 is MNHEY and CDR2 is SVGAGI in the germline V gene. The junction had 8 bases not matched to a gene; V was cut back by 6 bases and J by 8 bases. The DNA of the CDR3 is TGTGCCAGCAGCCTGACTAGCGGGAGGACTTCTACGCAGTATTTT. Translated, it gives CASSLTSGRTSTQYF.

CDR3 nucleotides: TGTGCCAGCAGAGGGGACACTGACGAGCAGTACTTC. Its protein product is CASRGDTDEQYF. This chain joins TRBV11-2 and TRBJ2-7, with D maybe TRBD1 (6 bases). The CDR3 loop spans 12 amino acids. Germline values: CDR1 SGHAT, CDR2 FQNNGV. Deletions cut 6 bases from V and 5 bases from J, with 11 bases between.

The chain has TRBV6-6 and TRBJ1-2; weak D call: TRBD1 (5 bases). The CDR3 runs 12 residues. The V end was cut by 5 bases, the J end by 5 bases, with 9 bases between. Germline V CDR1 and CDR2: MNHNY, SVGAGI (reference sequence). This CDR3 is CASSAGTYGYTF. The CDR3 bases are TGTGCCAGCAGTGCCGGGACGTATGGCTACACCTTC.